This T cell receptor (beta chain) was recovered during a study of CD8+CD57+ T cells in acquired aplastic anemia. Study context: When averaged, DNA from sorted CD4+ and CD8+ cells came to about 3 ug.

Of note for this clonotype: The target antigen is unknown. It is likely a read error, because the conserved phenylalanine at the end of the CDR3 is missing.

Overall study results and limits: Between patients and controls, 25 to 35 CD8+ CDR3 sequences were found in common. Significant differences in CD8+ Simpson's diversity were not observed between patients and controls.

V lost 10 bases and J lost 7; bases outside the gene matches: 10. CDR3 length: 15 residues. Germline V gene lookup returns CDR1 ENHRY and CDR2 SYGVKD. Genomic DNA was employed as the template in profiling TCR beta VDJ and CDR3. Each CDR3 protein is one row after TCRdb ran MiXCR on the reads. The table includes 250,000 to 300,000 distinct CDR3 sequences, 55% to 65% detected once. Sequenced sample: sorted CD4+, CD8+, or CD8+CD57+ T cells (not recorded which) from PBMCs. The chain uses TRBV10-3 and TRBJ2-2; TRBD2 agrees at 12 bases. The clonotype comes from a human donor with severe aplastic anemia or a healthy control (not recorded which). Written as DNA, the CDR3 is TGTGCCACCCGGAGACTAGCGGGGGTGGGCGGGGAGCTGTTTCTT. Translation: CATRRLAGVGGELFL.